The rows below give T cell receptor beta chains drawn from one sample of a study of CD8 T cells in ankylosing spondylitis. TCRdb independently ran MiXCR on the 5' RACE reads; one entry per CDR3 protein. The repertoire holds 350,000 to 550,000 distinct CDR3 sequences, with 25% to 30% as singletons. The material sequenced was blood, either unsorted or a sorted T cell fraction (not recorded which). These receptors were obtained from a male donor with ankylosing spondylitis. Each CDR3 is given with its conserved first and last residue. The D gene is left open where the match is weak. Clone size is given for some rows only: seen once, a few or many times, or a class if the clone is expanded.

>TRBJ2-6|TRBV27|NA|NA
CASGGTGANVLTF
TGTGCCAGCGGAGGGACTGGGGCCAACGTCCTGACTTTC
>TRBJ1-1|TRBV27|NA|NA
CASSFGQNMNTEAFF
TGTGCCAGCAGTTTTGGTCAGAACATGAACACTGAAGCTTTCTTT
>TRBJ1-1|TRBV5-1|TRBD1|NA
CASSLRQGAPDTEAFF
TGCGCCAGCAGCCTAAGACAGGGGGCCCCGGACACTGAAGCTTTCTTT
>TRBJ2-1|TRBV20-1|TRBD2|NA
CSATLAGALYNEQFF
TGCAGTGCAACTCTAGCGGGAGCTTTATACAATGAGCAGTTCTTC
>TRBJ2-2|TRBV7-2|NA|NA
CASSLIPGTGELFF
TGTGCCAGCAGCTTAATCCCGGGTACCGGGGAGCTGTTTTTT
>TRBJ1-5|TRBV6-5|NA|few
CASSYPVKGGDNQPQHF
TGTGCCAGCAGTTACCCGGTGAAAGGGGGAGACAATCAGCCCCAGCATTTT
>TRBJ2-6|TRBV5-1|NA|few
CASSSHSSGANVLTF
TGCGCCAGCAGCTCACACAGCTCTGGGGCCAACGTCCTGACTTTC
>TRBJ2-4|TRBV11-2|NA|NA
CASSLVAAVSGSIAKNIQYF
TGTGCCAGCAGCTTAGTGGCAGCTGTATCTGGGAGTATAGCCAAAAACATTCAGTACTTC
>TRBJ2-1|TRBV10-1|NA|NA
CASSESAKAYNEQFF
TGCGCCAGCAGTGAGTCAGCCAAGGCCTACAATGAGCAGTTCTTC
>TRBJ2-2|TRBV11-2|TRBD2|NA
CASSPIQLAGGTGELFF
TGTGCCAGCAGCCCGATACAACTAGCGGGAGGCACCGGGGAGCTGTTTTTT
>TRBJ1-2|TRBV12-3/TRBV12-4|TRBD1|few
CASSLQGVGGYTF
TGTGCCAGCAGCCTACAGGGGGTCGGTGGCTACACCTTC
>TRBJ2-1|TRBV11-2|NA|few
CASSSRGFENEQFF
TGTGCCAGCAGTTCCAGGGGTTTTGAGAATGAGCAGTTCTTC
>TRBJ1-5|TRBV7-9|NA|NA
CASSREGGQPQHF
TGTGCCAGCAGCCGAGAGGGAGGGCAGCCCCAGCATTTT
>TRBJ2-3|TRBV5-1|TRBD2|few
CASSLEPSSGGTDTQYF
TGCGCCAGCAGCTTGGAACCGTCTAGCGGGGGTACAGATACGCAGTATTTT
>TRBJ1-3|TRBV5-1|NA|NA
CASSVGHRSGNTIYF
TGCGCCAGCAGCGTTGGACACCGCTCTGGAAACACCATATATTTT
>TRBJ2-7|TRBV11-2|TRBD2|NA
CASSSSSGRTYEQYF
TGTGCCAGCAGCTCCTCTAGCGGGAGGACCTACGAGCAGTACTTC
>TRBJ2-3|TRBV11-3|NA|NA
CASSLVTETDTQYF
TGTGCCAGCAGCTTAGTTACGGAAACAGATACGCAGTATTTT
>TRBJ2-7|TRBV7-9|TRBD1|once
CASSTSGTAPYEQYF
TGTGCCAGCAGCACCTCCGGGACAGCGCCTTACGAGCAGTACTTC
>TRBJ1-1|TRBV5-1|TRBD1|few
CASSAGTGFTEAFF
TGCGCCAGCAGCGCTGGGACAGGGTTCACTGAAGCTTTCTTT
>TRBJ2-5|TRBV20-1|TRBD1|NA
CSARRDRGWETQYF
TGCAGTGCTAGAAGGGACAGGGGGTGGGAGACCCAGTACTTC
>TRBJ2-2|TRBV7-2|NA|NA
CASSLESSRYTGELFF
TGTGCCAGCAGCTTAGAGAGTAGCCGGTACACCGGGGAGCTGTTTTTT
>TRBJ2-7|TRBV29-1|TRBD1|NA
CSVVGEQGDPYEQYF
TGCAGCGTTGTGGGGGAACAGGGGGACCCCTACGAGCAGTACTTC
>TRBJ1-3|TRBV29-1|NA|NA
CSAVGGTNTIYF
TGCAGCGCTGTGGGGGGGACGAACACCATATATTTT
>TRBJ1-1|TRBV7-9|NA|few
CASSRLTGNTEAFF
TGTGCCAGCAGCCGACTGACAGGGAACACTGAAGCTTTCTTT
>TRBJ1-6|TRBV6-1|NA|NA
CAIDGPLPNSPLHF
TGTGCCATCGACGGACCCTTGCCTAATTCACCCCTCCACTTT
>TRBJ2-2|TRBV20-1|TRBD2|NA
CSARPSGRGTGELFF
TGCAGTGCTAGACCCAGCGGGAGGGGCACCGGGGAGCTGTTTTTT
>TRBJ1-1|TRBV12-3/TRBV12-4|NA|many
CASRPHPANTEAFF
TGTGCCAGCAGGCCTCATCCGGCGAACACTGAAGCTTTCTTT
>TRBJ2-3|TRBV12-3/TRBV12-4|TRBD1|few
CASSPRQGKTDTQYF
TGTGCCAGCAGTCCCCGACAGGGCAAGACAGATACGCAGTATTTT
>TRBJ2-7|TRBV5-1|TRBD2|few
CASSLGGTSGNYEQYF
TGCGCCAGCAGCTTGGGTGGGACTAGTGGGAACTACGAGCAGTACTTC
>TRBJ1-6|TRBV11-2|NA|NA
CASSITGSNSPLHF
TGTGCCAGCAGCATTACAGGGTCGAATTCACCCCTCCACTTT
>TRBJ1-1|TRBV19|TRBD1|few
CASSRDRADTEAFF
TGTGCCAGTAGCCGGGACAGGGCGGACACTGAAGCTTTCTTT
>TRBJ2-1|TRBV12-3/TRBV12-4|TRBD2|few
CASSLLAGIQNEQFF
TGTGCCAGCAGTTTACTAGCGGGAATTCAAAATGAGCAGTTCTTC
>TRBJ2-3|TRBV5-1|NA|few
CASSLVGASGADTQYF
TGCGCCAGCAGCTTGGTGGGAGCGTCAGGAGCAGATACGCAGTATTTT
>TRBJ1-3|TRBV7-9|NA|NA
CASSPGVTSGNTIYF
TGTGCCAGCAGCCCCGGGGTAACCTCTGGAAACACCATATATTTT
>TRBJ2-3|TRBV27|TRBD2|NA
CASSRRTSGRSADTQYF
TGTGCCAGCAGTCGGCGGACTAGCGGGAGATCGGCAGATACGCAGTATTTT
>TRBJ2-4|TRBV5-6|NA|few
CASSFGKGDIQYF
TGTGCCAGCAGCTTCGGGAAGGGAGACATTCAGTACTTC
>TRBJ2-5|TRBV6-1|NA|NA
CASSEIKETQYF
TGTGCCAGCAGTGAGATCAAGGAGACCCAGTACTTC
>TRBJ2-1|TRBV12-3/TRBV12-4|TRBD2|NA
CACCPRLTSGRAKWNEQFF
TGTGCCTGCTGTCCGCGATTGACTAGCGGGAGGGCCAAATGGAATGAGCAGTTCTTC
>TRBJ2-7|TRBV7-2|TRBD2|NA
CASSLMREGHEQYF
TGTGCCAGCAGCTTAATGCGGGAGGGCCACGAGCAGTACTTC
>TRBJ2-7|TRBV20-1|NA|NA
CSAQRLHRGLYEQYF
TGCAGTGCTCAACGCCTCCACCGGGGCCTCTACGAGCAGTACTTC
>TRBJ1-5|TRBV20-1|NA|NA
CSARSGTENQPQHF
TGCAGTGCTAGATCCGGGACTGAAAATCAGCCCCAGCATTTT
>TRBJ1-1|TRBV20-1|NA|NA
CSGAGPNTEAFF
TGCAGTGGGGCGGGTCCGAACACTGAAGCTTTCTTT
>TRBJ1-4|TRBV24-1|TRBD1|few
CATSPGTGVYEKLFF
TGTGCCACCAGTCCCGGGACAGGGGTGTACGAAAAACTGTTTTTT
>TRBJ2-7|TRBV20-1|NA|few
CSARDSGTSLRHEQYF
TGCAGTGCTAGAGATTCTGGGACCTCCCTCAGGCACGAGCAGTACTTC
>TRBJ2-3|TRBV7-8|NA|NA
CASINGQDTQYF
TGTGCCAGCATCAACGGACAAGATACGCAGTATTTT
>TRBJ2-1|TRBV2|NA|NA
CASSATNLKEQFF
TGTGCCAGCAGTGCGACTAACCTCAAGGAGCAGTTCTTC
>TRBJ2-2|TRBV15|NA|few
CATSRDLGGLSQNTGELFF
TGTGCCACCAGCAGAGATCTTGGAGGACTCTCGCAGAACACCGGGGAGCTGTTTTTT